This TCR beta chain was captured in a study of neurological immune-mediated disorders (dated by TCRdb to the late 2010s). Study-level background: Among the roughly 35 multiple sclerosis patients, some 31 had relapsing-remitting MS and 3 had secondary progressive MS. The cohort was made up of 65 to 75 subjects, consisting of some 14 HAM/TSP patients, some 34 multiple sclerosis patients and approximately 20 healthy controls. The study compared peripheral blood TCR-beta repertoires of HTLV-I-associated myelopathy (HAM/TSP) patients, multiple sclerosis patients and healthy controls using UMI-based sequencing. Longitudinal samples, technical triplicates and paired sorted CD4+ and CD8+ T-cell subsets, alongside PBMC samples, were included among the approximately 110 TCR-beta libraries. Beyond this particular receptor, the publication reports: No association of the MS cluster with clinical or MRI features was observed, and the need for larger cohorts was stated by the authors. In phylogenetic analysis, the repertoires of 18 of 34 MS patients grouped into a cluster of related CDR3 sequences, which suggests a possible signature at the repertoire level. TCR clonal expansion was highest in HAM/TSP patients and lowest in MS patients, with MS patients falling below even healthy controls. Expanded clones from different subjects shared no identical CDR3 amino acid sequences, which suggests that TCR-beta repertoires were private in all groups.

cDNA was synthesized by template-switch 5'RACE using a primer with a 10-nucleotide random unique molecular identifier that tagged each TCR transcript. Over 160 million TCR-beta sequences, covering 15-18 subjects, were produced in each sequencing run. Total RNA was extracted with the RNeasy kit. The KAPA Real-time Library Amplification kit was used to amplify TCR-beta VDJ regions with primers targeting the TCR constant region and the 5'RACE anchor. A first PCR added sample indexes and Illumina adaptors, and a second PCR then raised library yield. After Ampure bead purification, the roughly 650 bp TCR product was size-selected on a 2% E-gel SizeSelection system. Before pooling, libraries had their quality checked on a Bioanalyzer, their concentration measured with Qubit, and their quantity determined with the Kapa Library Quantification kit. Libraries were sequenced paired-end 2 x 150 bp on an Illumina HiSeq 2500. To increase sequence diversity, roughly 24-31% phiX was spiked into each library pool. Per the authors' processing: The UMI-based MiGEC pipeline processed quality-filtered reads and removed over 75% of raw TCR sequences during error correction. IMGT germline references were used for aligning VDJ genes, and each clonotype was defined as a unique CDR3 amino acid sequence together with its V-J genes. Clonal expansion, Shannon diversity and CDR3 relatedness were evaluated with VDJtools (CalcPairwiseDistances, ClusterSamples), while phylogenetic trees were built in CLCbio workbench. A clone was classed as expanded if it had 8 or more unique UMIs, a cutoff based on coefficient-of-variation modelling across technical triplicates. The public sequencing data were trimmed at Q25 with fastp and processed into clonotypes with MiXCR by TCRdb, which kept only in-frame beta chains. Each entry is one CDR3 protein sequence, shown with its most common DNA and genes. TCRdb, not the original authors, processed these V and J calls. The sample contains 55,000 to 75,000 distinct CDR3 sequences, roughly 2.5% of them found a single time. The top ten hold around 3% of the sample.

V gives up 0 bases and J gives up 3 bases, and the segment between their germline ends measures 9 bases. CDR1 SGHTA and CDR2 FQGNSA are derived from the germline V gene. The CDR3 runs 15 residues from the cysteine to the phenylalanine. Only the CDR3 DNA stays, 45 bases, in frame from base 1. About this clonotype itself: Its antigen is still unknown. No clone much larger than this one lies a single base away; base qualities are absent.

Unsorted PBMC libraries were generated from 2 million PBMCs stored in RNAlater at -80 °C until RNA extraction. The multiple sclerosis patients were enrolled in a US clinical protocol that evaluated disease progression with magnetic resonance imaging. PBMCs were separated from peripheral blood using Ficoll-Hypaque density gradient centrifugation and then cryopreserved in liquid nitrogen. The TCR sequence derives from a man over 45 with multiple sclerosis. Sequencing used PBMCs. The V gene is TRBV7-2 and the J gene is TRBJ1-5, and TRBD1 may be the D gene, going by 5 matching bases. The CDR3 corresponds to CASSLAGGPNQPQHF. At the DNA level, the sequence is TGTGCCAGCAGCTTAGCCGGGGGTCCCAATCAGCCCCAGCATTTT.